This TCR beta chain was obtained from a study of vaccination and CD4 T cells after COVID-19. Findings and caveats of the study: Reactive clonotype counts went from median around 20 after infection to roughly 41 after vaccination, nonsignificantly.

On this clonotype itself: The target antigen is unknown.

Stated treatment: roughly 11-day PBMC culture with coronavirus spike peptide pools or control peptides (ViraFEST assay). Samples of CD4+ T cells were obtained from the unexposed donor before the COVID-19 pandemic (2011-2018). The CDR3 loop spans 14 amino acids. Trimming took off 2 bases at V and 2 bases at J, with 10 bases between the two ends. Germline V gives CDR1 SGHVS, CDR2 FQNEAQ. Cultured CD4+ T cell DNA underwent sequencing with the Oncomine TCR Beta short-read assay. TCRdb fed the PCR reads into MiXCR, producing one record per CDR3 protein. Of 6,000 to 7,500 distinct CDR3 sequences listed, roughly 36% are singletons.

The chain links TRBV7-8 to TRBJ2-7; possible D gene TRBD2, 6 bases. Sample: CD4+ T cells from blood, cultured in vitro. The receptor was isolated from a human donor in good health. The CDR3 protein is CASSLKRVPYEQYF. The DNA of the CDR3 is TGTGCCAGCAGCTTAAAGCGGGTCCCCTACGAGCAGTACTTC.